The next 21 T cell receptor beta chains were all read from a single sample in a study of T cell clonality in common variable immunodeficiency. Assay used: immunoSEQ multiplex PCR; TCRdb lists only in-frame clones, some missing. This sample carries some 45,000 clones, none of them present only once. Sequencing used peripheral blood mononuclear cells. The receptor set was obtained from a person between 18 and 75 years old in good health.

This clone was counted at least ten times. The missing CDR3 end, 3 residues past where the read stops, is filled in from the germline J gene. This sequence joins TRBV2 and TRBJ1-5, with 10 bases lining up with TRBD1. The CDR3 sequence is 14 residues long. Germline V gene data show CDR1 as SNHLY and CDR2 as FYNNEI. Unmatched junction bases numbered 4, after V lost 6 bases and J lost 5 bases. The DNA read from the CDR3 is TGTGCCAGCAGACCGGGACAGGGGTATCAGCCC. The encoded protein is CASRPGQGYQP. The CDR3 reads in full as CASRPGQGYQPQHF.

This clone showed up many times. The CDR3 loop reads CASRVAGLAYEQYF. CDR3 DNA, as far as it was read: TGTGCCAGCAGAGTGGCAGGGCTGGCCTACGAG. V usage is TRBV2 and J usage is TRBJ2-7; TRBD1 is a possible D gene (5 bases). The read gets to within 3 residues of the CDR3 end, and the germline J gene fills in the rest. Germline CDR1 reads SNHLY; CDR2 reads FYNNEI. The CDR3 extends over 14 amino acids. V shed 6 bases and J shed 2 bases, with 14 bases lying between them.

This clone was counted at least ten times. Read sequence stops 3 residues before the CDR3 end, and the germline J gene provides the missing end. This sequence joins TRBV5-1 and TRBJ2-5, with D possibly called TRBD1 or TRBD2 (5 bases each). This CDR3 is 15 amino acids long. Trimming took off 1 base at V and 2 bases at J, with 12 bases between the two ends. The germline V gene encodes CDR1 SGHRS and CDR2 YFSETQ. CDR3 protein: CASSLRGVGQETQYF. The sequenced CDR3 bases are TGCGCCAGCAGCTTGCGAGGGGTTGGGCAAGAGACC.

Note on this clone: The CDR3 goes on 3 residues after the read ends, and that part is filled in from the germline J gene. Different DNA sequences within this sample yield the same CDR3. This rearrangement joins TRBV7-7 to TRBJ1-2; tentative D call: TRBD1 (6 bases). Germline V gene sequence: CDR1 SSHAT, CDR2 FNYEAQ (reference sequence). CDR3 length equals 14 residues. The sequenced part of the CDR3 DNA is TGTGCCAGCAGCTTTAGCGGGGGCACAGATACC. The encoded protein is CASSFSGGTDT. The full CDR3 is CASSFSGGTDTYTF.

Ten or more counts support this clone. The read finishes 3 residues shy of the CDR3 end, and the germline J gene is used to complete it. The chain is built from TRBV30 and TRBJ2-7, with 10 bases fitting TRBD1. The CDR3 spans 14 residues. V shed 2 bases and J 5 bases; nucleotides not matched to a gene: 6. Germline values: CDR1 GTSNPN, CDR2 SVGIG (reference sequence). The CDR3 loop reads CAWSRGQGRNEQYF. The CDR3 bases that were read are TGTGCCTGGAGTCGGGGACAGGGGCGGAACGAG.

This clone came up many times. Sequencing ends 3 residues short of the CDR3 end; the germline J gene provides the rest. The V gene is TRBV6-4, the J gene TRBJ2-7, with 7 bases aligning to TRBD1. The V and J ends lost 2 bases and 0 bases, in that order; junction bases with no gene match: 19. This CDR3 has 20 residues. Germline V lookup: CDR1 MRHNA, CDR2 SNTAGT. Here the CDR3 reads CASSDRKPMTGKGSSYEQYF. The DNA read from the CDR3 is TGTGCCAGCAGTGACCGAAAACCGATGACAGGGAAAGGGAGCTCCTACGAG.

As for this clone: The read ends 3 residues shy of where the CDR3 ends; the end is completed using the germline J gene. V and J are TRBV10-2 and TRBJ2-5, with 12 nucleotides matching TRBD2. The V and J ends lost 0 bases and 5 bases, in that order; junction bases with no gene match: 1. This CDR3 contains 15 residues. In germline, CDR1 is WSHSY, CDR2 SAAADI. Partial CDR3 DNA: TGCGCCAGCAGTGAGTCTGGACTAGCGGGGGAGACC. Protein product: CASSESGLAGET. From start to end, the CDR3 is CASSESGLAGETQYF.

In its sample, this clone was seen many times. The read is 3 residues too short to cover the CDR3 end, so that end is filled in from the germline J gene. The rearrangement links TRBV30 to TRBJ2-3; D remains ambiguous. CDR3 size: 13 residues. In germline, CDR1 is GTSNPN, CDR2 SVGIG (reference sequence). The part of the CDR3 DNA that was read is TGTGCCTGGAGTCCTGGTAGCAATCAGCCG. It translates to CAWSPGSNQP. The whole CDR3 reads CAWSPGSNQPQYF.

This clone was recorded a few times. The CDR3 end falls 3 residues outside the read, so it is completed with the germline J gene. The V gene is TRBV30, the J gene TRBJ2-4; TRBD1 agrees at 7 bases. The length of the CDR3 is 15 residues. In germline, CDR1 is GTSNPN, CDR2 SVGIG (reference sequence). CDR3: CAWSMGTSQGIGQYF. The CDR3 DNA, read in part, is TGTGCCTGGAGTATGGGGACCTCACAGGGGATCGGT.

With regard to this clone: The CDR3 end falls 3 residues outside the read, so it is completed with the germline J gene. V is TRBV18 and J is TRBJ2-4; TRBD2 might be the D (5 bases). The germline CDR1 and CDR2 sequences are KGHSH and LQKENI. This CDR3 contains 15 residues. This CDR3 is CASSPPGNLKAGQYF. CDR3 DNA, as far as it was read: TGTGCCAGCTCACCACCGGGAAACTTAAAGGCGGGT.

This clone was recorded at least ten times. The read ends 3 residues shy of where the CDR3 ends; the end is completed using the germline J gene. This sequence joins TRBV6-2 or TRBV6-3 and TRBJ2-1, with TRBD2 as a possible D gene (6 bases). The CDR3 totals 11 residues. Germline assignment: CDR1 MNHEY and CDR2 SVGEGT. Trimming shortened V by 7 bases and J by 5 bases, and 6 bases separated the two germline ends. The CDR3 spells CASKRDNEQFF. The CDR3 DNA, read in part, is TGTGCCAGCAAGCGGGACAATGAG.

This clone was seen repeatedly, ten times or more. The read terminates 3 residues ahead of where the CDR3 ends, so the germline J gene completes it. The rearrangement links TRBV19 to TRBJ1-2, with D unclear. Trimming removed 5 bases from V and 7 bases from J, with 11 bases in between. This CDR3 contains 12 residues. Germline CDR1 is LNHDA and CDR2 is SQIVND (reference sequence). The chain's CDR3 is CASSGLGTGYTF. The covered CDR3 bases are TGTGCCAGTAGTGGCCTGGGCACTGGC.

On this clone itself: Coverage ceases 3 residues before the CDR3 finishes, and the germline J gene fills in the end. The V call is TRBV18, the J call TRBJ1-1, with D maybe TRBD1 (6 bases). The V gene's germline CDR1 is KGHSH and CDR2 LQKENI. The V end lost 5 bases, the J end lost 4 bases, and 17 bases lay between the germline ends. This CDR3 has 15 residues. Partial CDR3 DNA: TGTGCCAGCTCATTCCGACAGGCGGTAGGCACTGAA. Encoded protein: CASSFRQAVGTE. The whole CDR3 reads CASSFRQAVGTEAFF.

The CDR3 spells CASSLQGSTSPLHF. CDR3 bases read: TGTGCCAGCAGCTTGCAGGGAAGCACATCACCC. The V call is TRBV7-9, the J call TRBJ1-6; TRBD1 is a possible D gene (5 bases). The CDR3 goes on 3 residues after the read ends, and that part is filled in from the germline J gene. The CDR3 contains 14 residues. V was cut by 3 bases and J by 10 bases, with 13 bases left in between. Germline CDR1 reads SEHNR; CDR2 reads FQNEAQ (reference sequence).

This clone was detected ten times or more. The sequenced CDR3 bases are TGTGCCAGCAGCCCGGGACTCCCGGGCGAG. Its protein is CASSPGLPGE. The entire CDR3 protein reads CASSPGLPGEQYF. The chain recombines TRBV5-6 with TRBJ2-7, with D maybe TRBD2 (6 bases). Sequencing ends 3 residues short of the CDR3 end; the germline J gene provides the rest. CDR1 SGHDT and CDR2 YYEEEE come from the germline V gene. Trimming shortened V by 4 bases and J by 6 bases, and 14 bases separated the two germline ends. This CDR3 has 13 amino acids.

On this clone: The read gets to within 3 residues of the CDR3 end, and the germline J gene fills in the rest. Other DNA sequences in the same sample also yield this CDR3. The chain carries TRBV5-6 and TRBJ1-6; maybe TRBD1 (5 bases). The CDR3 covers 15 residues. Germline CDR1 is SGHDT and CDR2 is YYEEEE. The CDR3 here is CASSLGGWGVSPLHF. Partial CDR3 DNA: TGTGCCAGCAGCTTGGGGGGATGGGGGGTTTCCCCC. The whole variable domain, remainder taken from reference TRBV5-6 and TRBJ1-6, is DAGVTQSPTHLIKTRGQQVTLRCSPKSGHDTVSWYQQALGQGPQFIFQYYEEEERQRGNFPDRFSGHQFPNYSSELNVNALLLGDSALYLCASSLGGWGVSPLHFGNGTRLTVT.

This clone was observed at least ten times. The read falls 3 residues short of the CDR3 end, and the missing part is taken from the germline J gene. The V call is TRBV20-1, the J call TRBJ2-1, with D tentatively TRBD1 (6 bases). V was clipped by 6 bases and J by 4 bases, with 16 bases between them. The CDR3 runs to 14 residues. Germline V gene data show CDR1 as DFQATT and CDR2 as SNEGSKA (reference sequence). CDR3 bases read: TGCAGTGCCCAGGGTGGGACACATTACAATGAG. It specifies CSAQGGTHYNE. The CDR3 reads in full as CSAQGGTHYNEQFF.

This clone was counted many times. Sequencing ends 3 residues short of the CDR3 end; the germline J gene provides the rest. The chain combines TRBV30 with TRBJ1-1; D is unclear. The germline V gene encodes CDR1 GTSNPN and CDR2 SVGIG (reference sequence). The CDR3 covers 11 residues. Trimming took 1 base from V and 4 from J, leaving 4 bases between them. CDR3 residues: CAWSEATEAFF. Incomplete CDR3 DNA: TGTGCCTGGAGTGAGGCCACTGAA.

This clone was detected ten times or more. The sequenced fragment ends 3 residues before the CDR3 boundary, so the rest is inferred from the germline J gene. The chain has TRBV20-1 and TRBJ1-1; the match to TRBD1 covers 7 bases. The CDR3 covers 14 residues. Germline V gene data show CDR1 as DFQATT and CDR2 as SNEGSKA (reference sequence). CDR3 DNA, as far as it was read: TGCAGTGCTAGTTCCGAGGGGGCTCTTGCCTTT. This encodes CSASSEGALAF. The whole CDR3 protein is CSASSEGALAFAFF.

This clone occurred many times. The CDR3 end lies 3 residues beyond the end of the read and is filled in from the germline J gene. This rearrangement joins TRBV30 to TRBJ1-4; maybe TRBD1 (6 bases). The CDR3 length is 13 residues. Trimming took off 4 bases at V and 7 bases at J, with 13 bases between the two ends. From germline, CDR1 is GTSNPN and CDR2 SVGIG (reference sequence). The CDR3 sequence is CAWTGQMGEKLFF. Incomplete CDR3 DNA: TGTGCCTGGACCGGACAGATGGGTGAAAAA.

This clone was counted between two and nine times. The read ends 3 residues shy of where the CDR3 ends; the end is completed using the germline J gene. The V call is TRBV2, the J call TRBJ1-2, with D maybe TRBD1 (6 bases). The CDR3 has 16 amino acids. Germline loops: CDR1 SNHLY, CDR2 FYNNEI. The sequenced CDR3 bases are TGTGCCAGCAGCGAAACGGACAGTGGATCCTACAATGAC. Protein: CASSETDSGSYND. The full CDR3 protein reads CASSETDSGSYNDYTF. The complete variable domain, with remaining parts taken from reference TRBV2 and TRBJ1-2, reads EPEVTQTPSHQVTQMGQEVILRCVPISNHLYFYWYRQILGQKVEFLVSFYNNEISEKSEIFDDQFSVERPDGSNFTLKIRSTKLEDSAMYFCASSETDSGSYNDYTFGSGTRLTVV.